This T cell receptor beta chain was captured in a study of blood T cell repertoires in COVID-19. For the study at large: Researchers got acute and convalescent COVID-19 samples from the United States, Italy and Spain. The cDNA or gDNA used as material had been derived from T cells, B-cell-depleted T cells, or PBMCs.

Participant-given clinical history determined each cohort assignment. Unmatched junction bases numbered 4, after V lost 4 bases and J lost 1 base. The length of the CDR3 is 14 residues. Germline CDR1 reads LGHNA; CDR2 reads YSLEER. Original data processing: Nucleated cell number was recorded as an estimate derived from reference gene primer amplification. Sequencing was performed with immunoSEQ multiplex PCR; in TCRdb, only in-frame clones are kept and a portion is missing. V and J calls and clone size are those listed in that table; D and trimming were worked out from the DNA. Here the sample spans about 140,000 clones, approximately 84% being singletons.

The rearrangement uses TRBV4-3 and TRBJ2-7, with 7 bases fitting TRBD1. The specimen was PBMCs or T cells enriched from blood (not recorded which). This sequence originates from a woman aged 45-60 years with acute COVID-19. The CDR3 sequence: CASSLTQGSYEQYF. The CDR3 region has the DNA TGCGCCAGCAGCCTTACACAGGGGTCCTACGAGCAGTACTTC.